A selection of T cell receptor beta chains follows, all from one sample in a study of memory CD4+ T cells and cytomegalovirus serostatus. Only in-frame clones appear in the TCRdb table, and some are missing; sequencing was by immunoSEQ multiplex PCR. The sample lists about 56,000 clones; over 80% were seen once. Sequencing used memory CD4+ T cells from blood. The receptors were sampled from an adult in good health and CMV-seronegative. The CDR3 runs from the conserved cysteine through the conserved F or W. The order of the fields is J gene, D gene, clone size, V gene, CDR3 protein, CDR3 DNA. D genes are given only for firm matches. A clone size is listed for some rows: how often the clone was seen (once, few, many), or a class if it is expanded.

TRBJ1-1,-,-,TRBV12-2,CASRHTAGGLDTEAFF,TGTGCAAGTCGCCACACAGCGGGGGGCTTAGACACTGAAGCTTTCTTT
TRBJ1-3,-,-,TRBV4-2,CASSQEPNSGNTIYF,TGTGCCAGCAGCCAGGAACCTAACTCTGGAAACACCATATATTTT
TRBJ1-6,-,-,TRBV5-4,CASSGLGAGRRNSPLHF,TGTGCCAGCAGCGGCCTAGGGGCGGGTCGGCGAAATTCACCCCTCCACTTT
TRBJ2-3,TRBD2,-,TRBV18,CASSPKRTSGGTTRDTQYF,TGTGCCAGCTCACCAAAGCGGACTAGCGGGGGGACCACTAGGGATACGCAGTATTTT
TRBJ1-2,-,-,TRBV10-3,CASRSAASGYTF,TGTGCCAGCAGGTCCGCGGCGAGTGGCTACACCTTC
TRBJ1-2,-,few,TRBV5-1,CASSQGLQRGYTF,TGCGCCAGCAGTCAGGGACTCCAGCGAGGCTACACCTTC
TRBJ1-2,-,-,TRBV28,CASRGGGTGTGYTF,TGTGCCAGCAGGGGCGGGGGAACGGGAACCGGCTACACCTTC
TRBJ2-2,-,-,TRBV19,CASSDKRKNTGELFF,TGTGCCAGTAGTGATAAGCGCAAGAACACCGGGGAGCTGTTTTTT
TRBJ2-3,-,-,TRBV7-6,CASSLGTGTDTQYF,TGTGCCAGCAGCTTAGGCACAGGCACAGATACGCAGTATTTT
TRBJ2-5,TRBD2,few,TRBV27,CASSLMGGGAGQETQYF,TGTGCCAGCAGTTTAATGGGCGGGGGGGCCGGACAAGAGACCCAGTACTTC
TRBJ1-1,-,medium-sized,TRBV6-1,CASSWGQNTEAFF,TGTGCCAGCAGCTGGGGCCAGAACACTGAAGCTTTCTTT
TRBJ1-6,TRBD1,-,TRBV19,CATRTGDNSPLHF,TGTGCCACCCGGACAGGGGATAATTCACCCCTCCACTTT
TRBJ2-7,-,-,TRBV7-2,CASSSSYEGVEQYF,TGTGCCAGCAGCTCAAGTTACGAGGGTGTCGAGCAGTACTTC
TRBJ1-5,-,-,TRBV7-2,CASSLAMQGPQPQHF,TGTGCCAGCAGCTTAGCCATGCAGGGGCCGCAGCCCCAGCATTTT
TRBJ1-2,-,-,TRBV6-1,CASRIFSTEGGYTF,TGTGCCAGCAGGATTTTTTCGACGGAGGGGGGCTACACCTTC
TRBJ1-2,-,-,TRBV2,CASSAEYGYTF,TGTGCCAGCAGTGCGGAGTATGGCTACACCTTC
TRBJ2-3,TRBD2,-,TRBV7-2,CASSLRAGAQYF,TGTGCCAGCAGCTTAAGAGCGGGGGCGCAGTATTTT
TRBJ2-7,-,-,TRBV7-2,CASSLGGQGSHEQYF,TGTGCCAGCAGCTTGGGAGGGCAGGGGTCCCACGAGCAGTACTTC
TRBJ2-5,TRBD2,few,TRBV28,CASSRAGRGQETQYF,TGTGCCAGCAGTCGAGCCGGGAGGGGGCAAGAGACCCAGTACTTC
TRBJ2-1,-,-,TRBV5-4,CASSLGALPAYNEQFF,TGTGCCAGCAGCTTGGGGGCGCTGCCTGCCTACAATGAGCAGTTCTTC
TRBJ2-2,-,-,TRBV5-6,CAIPTGELFF,TGTGCCATTCCTACCGGGGAGCTGTTTTTT
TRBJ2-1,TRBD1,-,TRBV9,CASSVGDSGNEQFF,TGTGCCAGCAGCGTGGGGGACAGCGGCAATGAGCAGTTCTTC
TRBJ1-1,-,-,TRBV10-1,CASVGTLDRNTEAFF,TGCGCCAGCGTCGGGACCCTCGACAGGAACACTGAAGCTTTCTTT
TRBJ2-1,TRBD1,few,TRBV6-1,CASSDTLRTLTGAYNEQFF,TGTGCCAGCAGTGATACCTTAAGGACTCTGACAGGGGCCTACAATGAGCAGTTCTTC